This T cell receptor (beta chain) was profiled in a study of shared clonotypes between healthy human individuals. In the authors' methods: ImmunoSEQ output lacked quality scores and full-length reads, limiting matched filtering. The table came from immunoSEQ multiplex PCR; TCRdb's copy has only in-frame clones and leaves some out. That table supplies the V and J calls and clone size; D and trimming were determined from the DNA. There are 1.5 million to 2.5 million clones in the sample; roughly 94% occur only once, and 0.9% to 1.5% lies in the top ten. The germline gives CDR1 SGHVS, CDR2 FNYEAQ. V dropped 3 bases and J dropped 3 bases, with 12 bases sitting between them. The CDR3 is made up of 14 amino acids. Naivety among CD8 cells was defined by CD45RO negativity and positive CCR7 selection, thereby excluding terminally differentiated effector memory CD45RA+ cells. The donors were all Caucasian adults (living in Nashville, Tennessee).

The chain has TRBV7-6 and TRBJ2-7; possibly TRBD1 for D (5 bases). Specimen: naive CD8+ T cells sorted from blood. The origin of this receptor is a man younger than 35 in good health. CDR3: CASSLQGSFYEQYF. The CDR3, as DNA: TGTGCCAGCAGCTTGCAGGGATCGTTCTACGAGCAGTACTTC.